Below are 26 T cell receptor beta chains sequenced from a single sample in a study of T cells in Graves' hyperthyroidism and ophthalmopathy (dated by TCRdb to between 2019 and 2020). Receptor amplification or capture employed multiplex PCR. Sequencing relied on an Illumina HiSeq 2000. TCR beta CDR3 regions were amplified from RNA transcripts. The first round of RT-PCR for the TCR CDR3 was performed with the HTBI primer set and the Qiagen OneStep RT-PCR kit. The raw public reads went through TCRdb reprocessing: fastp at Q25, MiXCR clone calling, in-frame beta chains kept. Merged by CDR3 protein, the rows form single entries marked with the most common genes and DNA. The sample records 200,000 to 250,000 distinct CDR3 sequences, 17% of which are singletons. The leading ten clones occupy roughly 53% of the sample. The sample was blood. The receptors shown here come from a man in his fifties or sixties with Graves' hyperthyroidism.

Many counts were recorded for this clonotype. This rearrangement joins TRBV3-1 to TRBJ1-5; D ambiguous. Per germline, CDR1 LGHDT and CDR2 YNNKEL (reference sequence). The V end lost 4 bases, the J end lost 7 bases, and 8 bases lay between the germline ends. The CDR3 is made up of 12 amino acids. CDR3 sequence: CASSLRQQPQHF. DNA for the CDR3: TGTGCCAGCAGCCTTCGACAACAGCCCCAGCATTTT.

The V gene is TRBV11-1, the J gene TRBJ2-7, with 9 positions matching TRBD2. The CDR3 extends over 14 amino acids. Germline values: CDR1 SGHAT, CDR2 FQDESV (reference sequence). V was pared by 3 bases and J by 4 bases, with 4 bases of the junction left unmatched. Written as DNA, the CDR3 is TGTGCCAGCAGCTTTCTAGCGGGGTCTTACGAGCAGTACTTC. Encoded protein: CASSFLAGSYEQYF.

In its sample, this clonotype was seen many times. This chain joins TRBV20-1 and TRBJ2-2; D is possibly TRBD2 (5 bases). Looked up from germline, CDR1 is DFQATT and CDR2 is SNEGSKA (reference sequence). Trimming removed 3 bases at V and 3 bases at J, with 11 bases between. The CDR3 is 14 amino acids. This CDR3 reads CSASGGSYTGELFF. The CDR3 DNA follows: TGCAGTGCTAGTGGTGGGAGTTACACCGGGGAGCTGTTTTTT.

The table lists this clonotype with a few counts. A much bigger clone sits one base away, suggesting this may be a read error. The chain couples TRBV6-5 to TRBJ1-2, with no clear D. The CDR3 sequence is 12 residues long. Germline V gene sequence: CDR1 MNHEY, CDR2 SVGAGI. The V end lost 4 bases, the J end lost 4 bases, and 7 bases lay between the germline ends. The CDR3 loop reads CASSSQSYGYTF. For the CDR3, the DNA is TGTGCCAGCAGTTCTCAGAGCTATGGCTACACCTTC.

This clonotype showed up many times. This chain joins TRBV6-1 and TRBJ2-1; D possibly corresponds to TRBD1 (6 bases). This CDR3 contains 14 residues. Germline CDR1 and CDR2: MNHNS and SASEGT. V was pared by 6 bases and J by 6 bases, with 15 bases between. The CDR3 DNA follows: TGTGCCAGCAGCCTTCAGGGGAAGTTCAATGAGCAGTTCTTC. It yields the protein CASSLQGKFNEQFF.

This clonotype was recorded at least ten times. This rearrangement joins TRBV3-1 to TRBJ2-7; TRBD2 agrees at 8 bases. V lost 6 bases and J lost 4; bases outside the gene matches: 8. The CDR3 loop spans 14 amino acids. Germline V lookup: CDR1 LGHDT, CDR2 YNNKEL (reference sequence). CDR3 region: CASRSAGAGYEQYF. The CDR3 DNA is TGTGCCAGCAGGTCAGCGGGAGCGGGATACGAGCAGTACTTC.

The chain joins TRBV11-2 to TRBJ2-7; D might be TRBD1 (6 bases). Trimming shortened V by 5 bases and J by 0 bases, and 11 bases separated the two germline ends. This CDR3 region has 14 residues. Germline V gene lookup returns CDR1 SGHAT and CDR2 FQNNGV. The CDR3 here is CASSRGGASYEQYF. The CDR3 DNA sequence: TGTGCCAGCAGCCGAGGGGGAGCCTCCTACGAGCAGTACTTC.

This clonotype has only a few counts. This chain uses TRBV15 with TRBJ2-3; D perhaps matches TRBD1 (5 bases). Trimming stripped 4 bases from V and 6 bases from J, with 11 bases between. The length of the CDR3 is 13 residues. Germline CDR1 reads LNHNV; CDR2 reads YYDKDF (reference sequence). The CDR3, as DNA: TGTGCCACCAGCACCAGGGTTCCGGATACGCAGTATTTT. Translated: CATSTRVPDTQYF.

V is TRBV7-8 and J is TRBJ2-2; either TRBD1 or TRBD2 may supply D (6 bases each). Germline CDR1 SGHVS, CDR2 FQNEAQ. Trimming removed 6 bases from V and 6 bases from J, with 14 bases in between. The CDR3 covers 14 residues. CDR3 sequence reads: CASSFPGASGELFF. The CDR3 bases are TGTGCCAGCAGTTTCCCGGGGGCATCCGGGGAGCTGTTTTTT.

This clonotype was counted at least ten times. The DNA for the CDR3 is TGTGCCAGCAGCTTAGTTGCGGGAGTCACCTACGAGCAGTACTTC. Translated, it gives CASSLVAGVTYEQYF. This rearrangement joins TRBV11-2 to TRBJ2-7, with 7 positions matching TRBD2. This CDR3 contains 15 residues. V dropped 1 base and J dropped 2; count of bases not matched to a gene: 5. Per germline, CDR1 SGHAT and CDR2 FQNNGV. Full variable domain (remainder filled in from reference TRBV11-2 and TRBJ2-7): EAGVAQSPRYKIIEKRQSVAFWCNPISGHATLYWYQQILGQGPKLLIQFQNNGVVDDSQLPKDRFSAERLKGVDSTLKIQPAKLEDSAVYLCASSLVAGVTYEQYFGPGTRLTVT.

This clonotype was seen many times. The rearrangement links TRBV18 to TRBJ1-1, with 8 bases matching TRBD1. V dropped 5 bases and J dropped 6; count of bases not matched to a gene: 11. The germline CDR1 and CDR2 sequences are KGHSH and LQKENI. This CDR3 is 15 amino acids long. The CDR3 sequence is CASSWQGASGSEAFF. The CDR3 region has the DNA TGTGCCAGCTCATGGCAGGGGGCATCTGGTTCTGAAGCTTTCTTT.

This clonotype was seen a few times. The CDR3 sequence: CASSPGGQGKGGYTF. CDR3 DNA sequence: TGTGCCAGCAGCCCCGGAGGACAGGGGAAGGGTGGCTACACCTTC. The rearrangement joins TRBV7-2 to TRBJ1-2, with TRBD1 matching over 9 bases. CDR3 size: 15 residues. CDR1 and CDR2 (germline): SGHTA, FQGNSA. V shed 5 bases and J 7 bases; nucleotides not matched to a gene: 11.

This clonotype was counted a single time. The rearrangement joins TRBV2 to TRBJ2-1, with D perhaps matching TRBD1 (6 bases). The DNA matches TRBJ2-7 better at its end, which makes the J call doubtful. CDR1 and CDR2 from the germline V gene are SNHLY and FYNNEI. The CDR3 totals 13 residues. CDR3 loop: CASTMDRYNEQYF. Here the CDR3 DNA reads TGTGCCAGCACTATGGACAGATACAATGAGCAGTACTTC.

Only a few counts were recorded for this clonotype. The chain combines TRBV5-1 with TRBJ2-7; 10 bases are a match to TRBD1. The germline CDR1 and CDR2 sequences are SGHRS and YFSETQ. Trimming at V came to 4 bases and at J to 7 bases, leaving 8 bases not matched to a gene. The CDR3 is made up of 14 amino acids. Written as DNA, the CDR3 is TGCGCCAGCAGCCCCCCGGGACAGGGGAGTGAGCAGTACTTC. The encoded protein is CASSPPGQGSEQYF.

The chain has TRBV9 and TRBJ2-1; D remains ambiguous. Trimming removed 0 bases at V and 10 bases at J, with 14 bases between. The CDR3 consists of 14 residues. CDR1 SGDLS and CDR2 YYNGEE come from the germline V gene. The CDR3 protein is CASSVGFFGPEQFF. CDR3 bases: TGTGCCAGCAGCGTAGGTTTTTTCGGTCCCGAGCAGTTCTTC.

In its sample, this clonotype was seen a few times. The chain's CDR3 is CATSRGQAFTGELFF. In DNA, the CDR3 is TGTGCCACCAGTCGAGGGCAGGCTTTCACCGGGGAGCTGTTTTTT. The chain recombines TRBV24-1 with TRBJ2-2; the D gene is possibly TRBD2 (5 bases). This CDR3 spans 15 amino acids. The V gene lost 6 bases and the J gene lost 4 bases, with 14 bases spanning the gap. CDR1 KGHDR and CDR2 SFDVKD come from the germline V gene.

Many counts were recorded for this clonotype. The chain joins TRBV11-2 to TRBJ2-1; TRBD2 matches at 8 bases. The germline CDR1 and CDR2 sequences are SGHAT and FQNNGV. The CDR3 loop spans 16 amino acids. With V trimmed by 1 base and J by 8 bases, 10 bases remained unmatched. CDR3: CASSLGVGRAVDEQFF. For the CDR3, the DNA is TGTGCCAGCAGCTTAGGGGTCGGGAGGGCCGTGGATGAGCAGTTCTTC.

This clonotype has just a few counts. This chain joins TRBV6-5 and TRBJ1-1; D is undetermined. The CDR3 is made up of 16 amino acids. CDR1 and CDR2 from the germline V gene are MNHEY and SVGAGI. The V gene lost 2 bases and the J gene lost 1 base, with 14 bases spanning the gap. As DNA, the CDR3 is TGTGCCAGCAGTTACGGGCCCATCCGGGGGAACACTGAAGCTTTCTTT. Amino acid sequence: CASSYGPIRGNTEAFF.

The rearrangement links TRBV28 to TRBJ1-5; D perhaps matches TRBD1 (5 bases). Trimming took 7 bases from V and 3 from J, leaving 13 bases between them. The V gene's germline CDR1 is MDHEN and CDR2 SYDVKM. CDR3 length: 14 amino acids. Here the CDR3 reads CASTAGGTNQPQHF. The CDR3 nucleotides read TGTGCCAGCACCGCTGGGGGGACCAATCAGCCCCAGCATTTT.

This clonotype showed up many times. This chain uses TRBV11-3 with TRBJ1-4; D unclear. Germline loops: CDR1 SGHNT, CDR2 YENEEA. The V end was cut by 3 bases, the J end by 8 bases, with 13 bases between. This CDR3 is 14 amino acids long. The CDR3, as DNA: TGTGCCAGCAGCTTCGACGGGAGCGGAGAAAAACTGTTTTTT. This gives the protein CASSFDGSGEKLFF.

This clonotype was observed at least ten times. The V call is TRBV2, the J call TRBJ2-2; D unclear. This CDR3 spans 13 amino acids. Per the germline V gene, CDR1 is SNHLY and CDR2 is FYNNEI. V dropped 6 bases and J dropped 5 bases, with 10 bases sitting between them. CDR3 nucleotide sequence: TGTGCCAGCAGCCCCCTAGGGACCGGGGAGCTGTTTTTT. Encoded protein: CASSPLGTGELFF. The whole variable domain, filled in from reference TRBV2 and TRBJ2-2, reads EPEVTQTPSHQVTQMGQEVILRCVPISNHLYFYWYRQILGQKVEFLVSFYNNEISEKSEIFDDQFSVERPDGSNFTLKIRSTKLEDSAMYFCASSPLGTGELFFGEGSRLTVL.

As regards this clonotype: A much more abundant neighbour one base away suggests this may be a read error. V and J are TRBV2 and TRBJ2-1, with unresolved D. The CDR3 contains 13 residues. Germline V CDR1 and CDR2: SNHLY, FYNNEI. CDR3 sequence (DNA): TGTGCCAGCAGCGCCGGTCGATTCAATGAGCAGTCCTTC. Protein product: CASSAGRFNEQSF.

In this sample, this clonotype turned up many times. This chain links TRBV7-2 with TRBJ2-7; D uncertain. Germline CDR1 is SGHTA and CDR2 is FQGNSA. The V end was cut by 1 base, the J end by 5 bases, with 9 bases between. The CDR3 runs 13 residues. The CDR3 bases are TGTGCCAGCAGCTTAGTGGTGACGAACGAGCAGTACTTC. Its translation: CASSLVVTNEQYF.

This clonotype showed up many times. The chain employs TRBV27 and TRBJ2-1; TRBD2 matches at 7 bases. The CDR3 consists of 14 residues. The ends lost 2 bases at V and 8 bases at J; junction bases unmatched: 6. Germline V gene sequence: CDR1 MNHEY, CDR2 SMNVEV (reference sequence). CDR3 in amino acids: CASSLLAARDEQFF. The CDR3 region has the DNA TGTGCCAGCAGTTTACTAGCGGCCAGGGATGAGCAGTTCTTC.

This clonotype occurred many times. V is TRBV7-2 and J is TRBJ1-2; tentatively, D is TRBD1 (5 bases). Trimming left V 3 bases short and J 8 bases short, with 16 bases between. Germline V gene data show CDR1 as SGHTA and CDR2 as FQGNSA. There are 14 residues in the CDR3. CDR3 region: CASSFPQGGRGYTF. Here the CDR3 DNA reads TGTGCCAGCAGCTTCCCTCAGGGAGGGAGAGGCTACACCTTC.

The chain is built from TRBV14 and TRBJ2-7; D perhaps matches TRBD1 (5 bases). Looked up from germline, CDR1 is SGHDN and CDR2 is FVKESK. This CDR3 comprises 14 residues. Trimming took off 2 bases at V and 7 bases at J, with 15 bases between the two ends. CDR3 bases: TGTGCCAGCAGCCAACAGGGATTGGGTAGTGAGCAGTACTTC. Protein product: CASSQQGLGSEQYF.